This is a list of T cell receptor beta chains from one sample in a study of cytomegalovirus exposure and HLA in healthy donors. Method: immunoSEQ multiplex PCR; TCRdb's copy keeps in-frame clones and lacks some. This sample carries 200,000 to 250,000 clones, approximately 83% of them seen once, and the ten largest clones take 0.71%. Sequenced: PBMCs. The receptors stem from a boy between 2 and 10 years old in good health and CMV-seronegative. CDR3s include the opening cysteine and the closing phenylalanine or tryptophan. A D gene is named only where the DNA matches it firmly.

TRBJ2-5	-	TRBV1	TGCACCAGCAGCCAGGGACTAGCGGGAAAGGAGACCCAGTACTTC	CTSSQGLAGKETQYF
TRBJ2-6	-	TRBV19	TGTGCCAGTAGCACACAAAGCTCTGGGGCCAACGTCCTGACTTTC	CASSTQSSGANVLTF
TRBJ1-2	-	TRBV7-9	TGTTCCAGCAGCTTAGCCCGACAGGTTTTGAACTATGGCTACACCTTC	CSSSLARQVLNYGYTF
TRBJ2-5	-	TRBV4-1	TGCGCCAGCAGCCAAGTGGCTAGTCGCTGGGAGACCCAGTACTTC	CASSQVASRWETQYF
TRBJ1-2	TRBD1	TRBV27	TGTGCCAGCAGCTTTGCCGGGACAGGGGCCAGTGGCTACACCTTC	CASSFAGTGASGYTF
TRBJ1-2	TRBD1	TRBV13	TGTGCCAGCGGGACAGGGAGGGCTATTTATGGCTACACCTTC	CASGTGRAIYGYTF
TRBJ1-1	-	TRBV29-1	TGCAGCGTTGAACATACATCCAAAAGCACTGAAGCTTTCTTT	CSVEHTSKSTEAFF
TRBJ2-3	TRBD2	TRBV7-8	TGTGCCAGCAGCTTCCCCCCGGGGGGGGTTACTAGCACAGATACGCAGTATTTT	CASSFPPGGVTSTDTQYF
TRBJ2-5	TRBD1	TRBV30	TGTGCCGGCATCGGGACAGGGGGCGCCTCGGGAGAGACCCAGTACTTC	CAGIGTGGASGETQYF
TRBJ1-1	TRBD1	TRBV19	TGTGCCAGCGGACAGGGATGGATCACTGAAGCTTTCTTT	CASGQGWITEAFF
TRBJ2-3	TRBD2	TRBV10-3	TGTGCCACCGGGGGGAGTAGCGCAGATACGCAGTATTTT	CATGGSSADTQYF